The clone carrying this T cell receptor (beta chain) was counted only a few times. What it recognizes is unknown. One end of the junction does not line up with germline, which may come from a read error. Other nucleotide sequences from this sample produce the same CDR3. Measured with immunoSEQ multiplex PCR; TCRdb has only the in-frame clones, and not every one. The profile shows approximately 4,400 clones, roughly 80% of them singletons. The record originates from a study of hypomethylating agent response in myelodysplastic syndrome. Study-wide findings and caveats: Richness, rarefaction diversity and clonality did not change significantly after hypomethylating treatment.

The CDR3 runs 16 residues. The germline gives CDR1 MGHRA, CDR2 YSYEKL. The material sequenced was bone marrow, taken before or after starting hypomethylating agent treatment for myelodysplastic syndrome (not recorded which). The sequence was obtained from a human donor with myelodysplastic syndrome. The V gene is TRBV4-1, the J gene TRBJ2-3; the match to TRBD2 covers 7 bases. The DNA of the CDR3 is TGTGCCAGCAGCGGGTATGGGGGGGTCTCCACAGATACGCAGTATTTT. Amino acids: CASSGYGGVSTDTQYF.